This TCR beta chain was found in a study of blood T cell repertoires in COVID-19. V was pared by 1 base and J by 4 bases, with 7 bases of the junction left unmatched. The germline CDR1 and CDR2 sequences are MNHNS and SASEGT. This CDR3 is built from 15 residues. Participant ages covered about 18 to 89 years across around 25 US areas. Per the original data handling: Reference gene primers were amplified, and this amplification served to estimate nucleated cell counts. Method: immunoSEQ multiplex PCR; TCRdb's copy keeps in-frame clones and lacks some. V, J and clone size are taken as reported in that table, and D and trimming were inferred from the DNA itself. The data contain roughly 190,000 clones, approximately 84% of them singletons.

The genes are TRBV6-1 and TRBJ2-7; 7 nucleotides align to TRBD1. Sequencing was performed on PBMCs or T cells enriched from blood (not recorded which). This TCR was recovered from a young woman who had recovered from COVID-19. CDR3 bases: TGTGCCAGCAGTGAAGAACTTGACAGGGTGTACGAGCAGTACGTC. Residues: CASSEELDRVYEQYV.